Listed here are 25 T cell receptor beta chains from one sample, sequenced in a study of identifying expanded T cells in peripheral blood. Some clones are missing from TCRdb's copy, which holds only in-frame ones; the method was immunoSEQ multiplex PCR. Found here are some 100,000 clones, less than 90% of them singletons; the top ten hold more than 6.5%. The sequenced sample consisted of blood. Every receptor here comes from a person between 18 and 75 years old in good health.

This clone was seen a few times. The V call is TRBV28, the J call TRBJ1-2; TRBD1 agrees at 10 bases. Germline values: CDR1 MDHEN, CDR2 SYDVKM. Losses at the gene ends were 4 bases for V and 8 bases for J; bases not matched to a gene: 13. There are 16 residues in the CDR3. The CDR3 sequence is CASSSPRPGQGIGYTF. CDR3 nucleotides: TGTGCCAGCAGTTCCCCAAGGCCGGGACAGGGGATCGGCTACACCTTC.

The CDR3 loop reads CASSEDGGGSGIQYF. The CDR3 DNA is TGTGCCAGCAGCGAAGACGGGGGTGGTTCGGGCATTCAGTACTTC. V gene TRBV9 combines with J gene TRBJ2-4; TRBD2 might be the D (6 bases). CDR3 size: 15 residues. Germline values: CDR1 SGDLS, CDR2 YYNGEE. V was pared by 3 bases and J by 9 bases, with 19 bases between.

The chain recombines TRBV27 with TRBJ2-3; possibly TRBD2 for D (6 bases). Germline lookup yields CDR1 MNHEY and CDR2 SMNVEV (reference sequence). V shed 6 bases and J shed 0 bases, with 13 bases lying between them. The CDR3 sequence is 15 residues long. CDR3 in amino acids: CASRVPGLSTDTQYF. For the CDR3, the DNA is TGTGCCAGCAGGGTACCGGGACTGAGCACAGATACGCAGTATTTT.

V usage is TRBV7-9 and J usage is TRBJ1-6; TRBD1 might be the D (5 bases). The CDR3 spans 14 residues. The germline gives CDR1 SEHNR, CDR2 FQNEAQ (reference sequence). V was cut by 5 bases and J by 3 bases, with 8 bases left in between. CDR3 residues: CASSRDGYNSPLHF. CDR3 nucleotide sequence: TGTGCCAGCAGCCGGGACGGCTATAATTCACCCCTCCACTTT.

The CDR3 sequence is CASSKDRTGGSETQYF. DNA of the CDR3: TGTGCCAGCAGCAAAGATAGGACAGGGGGATCAGAGACCCAGTACTTC. This sequence joins TRBV21-1 and TRBJ2-5; the D call of TRBD1 is as the table states it, not checked on the DNA. TRBV21-1 is designated a pseudogene. The CDR3 has 16 amino acids.

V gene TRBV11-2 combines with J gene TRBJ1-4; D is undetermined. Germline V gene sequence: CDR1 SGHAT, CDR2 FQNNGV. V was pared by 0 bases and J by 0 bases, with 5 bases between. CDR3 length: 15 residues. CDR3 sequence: CASSLDPATNEKLFF. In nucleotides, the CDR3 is TGTGCCAGCAGCTTAGATCCGGCAACTAATGAAAAACTGTTTTTT.

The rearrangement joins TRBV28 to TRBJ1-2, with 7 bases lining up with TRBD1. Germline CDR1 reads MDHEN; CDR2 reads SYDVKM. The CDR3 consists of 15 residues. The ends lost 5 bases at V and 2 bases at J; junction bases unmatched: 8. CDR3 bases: TGTGCCAGCAGTAACGACAGGGCCCTCAACTATGGCTACACCTTC. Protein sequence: CASSNDRALNYGYTF.

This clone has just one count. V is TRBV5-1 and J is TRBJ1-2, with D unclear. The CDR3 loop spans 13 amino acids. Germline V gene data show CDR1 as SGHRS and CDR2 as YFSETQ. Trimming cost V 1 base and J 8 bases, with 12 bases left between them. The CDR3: CASSLLSGKGYTF. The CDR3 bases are TGCGCCAGCAGCTTGTTGTCGGGTAAGGGCTACACCTTC.

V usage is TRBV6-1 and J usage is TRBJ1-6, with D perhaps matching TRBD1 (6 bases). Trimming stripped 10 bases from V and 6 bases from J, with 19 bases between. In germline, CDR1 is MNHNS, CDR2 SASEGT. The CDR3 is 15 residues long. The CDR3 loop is CATPVAGGFNSPLHF. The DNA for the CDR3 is TGTGCCACCCCCGTGGCGGGGGGCTTTAATTCACCCCTCCACTTT.

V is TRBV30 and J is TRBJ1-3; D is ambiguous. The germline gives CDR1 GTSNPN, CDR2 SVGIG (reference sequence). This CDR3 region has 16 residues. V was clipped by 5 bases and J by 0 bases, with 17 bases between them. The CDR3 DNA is TGTGCCTGGGCCGACCCCGGTTGGAACTCTGGAAACACCATATATTTT. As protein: CAWADPGWNSGNTIYF.

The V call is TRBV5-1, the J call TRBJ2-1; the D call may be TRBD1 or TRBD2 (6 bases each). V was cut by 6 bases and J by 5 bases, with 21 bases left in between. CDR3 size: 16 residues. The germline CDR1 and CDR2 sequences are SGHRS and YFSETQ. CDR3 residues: CASKEVGRGGNNEQFF. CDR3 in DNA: TGCGCCAGCAAGGAGGTCGGGAGAGGGGGAAACAATGAGCAGTTCTTC.

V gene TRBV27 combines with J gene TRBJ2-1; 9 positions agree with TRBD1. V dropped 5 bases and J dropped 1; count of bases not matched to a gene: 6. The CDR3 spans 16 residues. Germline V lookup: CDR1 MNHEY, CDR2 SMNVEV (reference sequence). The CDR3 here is CASSPFGTGSYNEQFF. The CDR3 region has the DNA TGTGCCAGCAGTCCCTTCGGGACAGGGTCCTACAATGAGCAGTTCTTC.

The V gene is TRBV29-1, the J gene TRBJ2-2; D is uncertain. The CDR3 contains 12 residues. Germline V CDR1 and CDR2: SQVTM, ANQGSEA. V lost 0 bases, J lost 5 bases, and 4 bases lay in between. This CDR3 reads CSVEDNTGELFF. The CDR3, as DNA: TGCAGCGTTGAAGATAATACCGGGGAGCTGTTTTTT.

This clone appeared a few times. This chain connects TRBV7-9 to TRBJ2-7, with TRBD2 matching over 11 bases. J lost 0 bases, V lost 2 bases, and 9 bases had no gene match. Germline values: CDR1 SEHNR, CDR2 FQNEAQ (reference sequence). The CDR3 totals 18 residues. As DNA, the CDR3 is TGTGCCAGCAGCTTATCCCGGGGGACTAGCGGATACTCCTACGAGCAGTACTTC. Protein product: CASSLSRGTSGYSYEQYF. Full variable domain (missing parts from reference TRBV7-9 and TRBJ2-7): DTGVSQNPRHKITKRGQNVTFRCDPISEHNRLYWYRQTLGQGPEFLTYFQNEAQLEKSRLLSDRFSAERPKGSFSTLEIQRTEQGDSAMYLCASSLSRGTSGYSYEQYFGPGTRLTVT.

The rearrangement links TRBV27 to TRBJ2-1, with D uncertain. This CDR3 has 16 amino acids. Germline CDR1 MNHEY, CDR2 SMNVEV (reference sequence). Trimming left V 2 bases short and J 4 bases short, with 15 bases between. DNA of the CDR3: TGTGCCAGCAGTTTAGACGACCCCCGTTGGTACAATGAGCAGTTCTTC. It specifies CASSLDDPRWYNEQFF.

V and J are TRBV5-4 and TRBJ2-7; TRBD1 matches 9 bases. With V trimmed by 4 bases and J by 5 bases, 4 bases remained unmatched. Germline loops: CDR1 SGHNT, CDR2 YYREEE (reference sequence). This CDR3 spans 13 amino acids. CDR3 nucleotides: TGTGCCAGCAGCCCCGGGACAGGGCACGAGCAGTACTTC. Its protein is CASSPGTGHEQYF.

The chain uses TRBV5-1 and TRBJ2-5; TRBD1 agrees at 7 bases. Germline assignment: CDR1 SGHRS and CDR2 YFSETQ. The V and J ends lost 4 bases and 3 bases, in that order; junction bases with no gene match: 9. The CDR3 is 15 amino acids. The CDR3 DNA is TGCGCCAGCAGCCGGATAACAGGGGACGAAGAGACCCAGTACTTC. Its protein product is CASSRITGDEETQYF.

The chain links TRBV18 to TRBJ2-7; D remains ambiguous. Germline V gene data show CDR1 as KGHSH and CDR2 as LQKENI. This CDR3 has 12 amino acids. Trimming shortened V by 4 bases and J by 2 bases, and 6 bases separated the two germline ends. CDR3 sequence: CASSRDAYEQYF. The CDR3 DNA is TGTGCCAGCTCACGAGACGCCTACGAGCAGTACTTC.

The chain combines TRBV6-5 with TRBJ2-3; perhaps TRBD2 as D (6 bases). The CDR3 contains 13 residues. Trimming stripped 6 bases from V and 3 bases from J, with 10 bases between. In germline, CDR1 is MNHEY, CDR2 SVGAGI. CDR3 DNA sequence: TGTGCCAGCAGCCGGGACTTGACAGATACGCAGTATTTT. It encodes CASSRDLTDTQYF.

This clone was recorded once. The CDR3 protein is CASRFRWGMNTEAFF. CDR3 bases: TGTGCAAGTCGCTTCCGTTGGGGAATGAACACTGAAGCTTTCTTT. The chain links TRBV12-2 to TRBJ1-1. TRBV12-2 is a pseudogene locus. The CDR3 sequence is 15 residues long.

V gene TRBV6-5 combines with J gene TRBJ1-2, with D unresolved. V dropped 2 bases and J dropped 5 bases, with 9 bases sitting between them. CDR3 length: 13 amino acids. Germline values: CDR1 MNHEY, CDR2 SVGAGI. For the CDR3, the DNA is TGTGCCAGCAGTTACAGGGCAGTTTATGGCTACACCTTC. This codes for CASSYRAVYGYTF.

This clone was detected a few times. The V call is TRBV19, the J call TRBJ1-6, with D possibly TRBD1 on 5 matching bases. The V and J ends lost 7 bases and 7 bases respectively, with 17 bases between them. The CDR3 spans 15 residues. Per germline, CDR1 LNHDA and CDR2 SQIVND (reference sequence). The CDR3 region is CASINPGRRNSPLHF. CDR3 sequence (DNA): TGTGCCAGTATTAATCCAGGGAGACGGAATTCACCCCTCCACTTT.

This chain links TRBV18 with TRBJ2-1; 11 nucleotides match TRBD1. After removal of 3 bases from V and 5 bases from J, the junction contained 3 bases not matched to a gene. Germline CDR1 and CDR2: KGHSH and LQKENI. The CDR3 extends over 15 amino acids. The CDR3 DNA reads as TGTGCCAGCTCACCCCTGGGACAGGGGGACAATGAGCAGTTCTTC. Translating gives CASSPLGQGDNEQFF.

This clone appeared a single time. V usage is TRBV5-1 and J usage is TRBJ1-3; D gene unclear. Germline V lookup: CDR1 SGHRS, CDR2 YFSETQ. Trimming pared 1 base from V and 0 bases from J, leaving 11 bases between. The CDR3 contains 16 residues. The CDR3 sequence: CASSLYWGDSGNTIYF. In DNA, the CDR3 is TGCGCCAGCAGCTTGTATTGGGGAGACTCTGGAAACACCATATATTTT. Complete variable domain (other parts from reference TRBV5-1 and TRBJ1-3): KAGVTQTPRYLIKTRGQQVTLSCSPISGHRSVSWYQQTPGQGLQFLFEYFSETQRNKGNFPGRFSGRQFSNSRSEMNVSTLELGDSALYLCASSLYWGDSGNTIYFGEGSWLTVV.

The CDR3: CASSFTGSVGYTF. The DNA of the CDR3 is TGTGCCAGCAGTTTTACAGGATCCGTTGGCTACACCTTC. The rearrangement joins TRBV28 to TRBJ1-2; possible D gene TRBD1, 5 bases. The CDR3 sequence is 13 residues long. In germline, CDR1 is MDHEN, CDR2 SYDVKM. The V end lost 3 bases, the J end lost 7 bases, and 12 bases lay between the germline ends.